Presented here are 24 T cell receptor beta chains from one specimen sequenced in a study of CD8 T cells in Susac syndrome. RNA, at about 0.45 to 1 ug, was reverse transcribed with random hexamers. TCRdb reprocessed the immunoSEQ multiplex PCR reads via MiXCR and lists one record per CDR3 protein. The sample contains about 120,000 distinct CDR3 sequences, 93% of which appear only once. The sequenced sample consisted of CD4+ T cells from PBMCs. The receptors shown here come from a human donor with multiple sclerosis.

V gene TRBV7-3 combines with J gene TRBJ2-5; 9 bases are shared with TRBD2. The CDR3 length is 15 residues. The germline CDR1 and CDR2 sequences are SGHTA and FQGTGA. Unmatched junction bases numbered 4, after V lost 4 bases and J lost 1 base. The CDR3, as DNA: TGTGCCAGCAGCTCTAGCGGGGAACTCCAAGAGACCCAGTACTTC. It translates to CASSSSGELQETQYF.

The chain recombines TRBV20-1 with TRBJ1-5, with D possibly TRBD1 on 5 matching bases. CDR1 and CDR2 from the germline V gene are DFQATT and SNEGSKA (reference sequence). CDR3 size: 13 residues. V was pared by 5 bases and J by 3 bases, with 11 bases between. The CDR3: CSALRQPNQPQHF. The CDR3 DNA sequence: TGCAGTGCTCTTAGACAGCCCAATCAGCCCCAGCATTTT.

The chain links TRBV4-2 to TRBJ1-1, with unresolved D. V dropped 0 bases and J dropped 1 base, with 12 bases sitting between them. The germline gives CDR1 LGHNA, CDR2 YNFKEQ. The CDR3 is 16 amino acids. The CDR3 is CASSQEGGRGNTEAFF. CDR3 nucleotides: TGTGCCAGCAGCCAAGAGGGAGGCCGAGGGAACACTGAAGCTTTCTTT.

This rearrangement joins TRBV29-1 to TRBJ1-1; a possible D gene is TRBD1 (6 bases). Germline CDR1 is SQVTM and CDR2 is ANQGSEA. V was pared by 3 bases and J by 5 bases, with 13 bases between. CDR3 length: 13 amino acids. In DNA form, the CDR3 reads TGCAGCGTTGAGCCGGCCCAGGGGACTGAAGCTTTCTTT. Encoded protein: CSVEPAQGTEAFF.

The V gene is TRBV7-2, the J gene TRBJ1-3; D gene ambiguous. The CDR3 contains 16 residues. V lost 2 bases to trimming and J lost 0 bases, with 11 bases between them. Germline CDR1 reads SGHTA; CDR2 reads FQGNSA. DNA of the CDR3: TGTGCCAGCAGCTTAAAAGCGCCGAGCTCTGGAAACACCATATATTTT. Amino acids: CASSLKAPSSGNTIYF.

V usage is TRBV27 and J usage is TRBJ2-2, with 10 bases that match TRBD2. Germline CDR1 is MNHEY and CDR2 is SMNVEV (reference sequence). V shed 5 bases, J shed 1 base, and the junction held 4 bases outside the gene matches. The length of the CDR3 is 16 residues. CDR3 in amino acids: CASSPQRGGNTGELFF. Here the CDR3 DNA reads TGTGCCAGCAGTCCTCAGCGGGGGGGGAACACCGGGGAGCTGTTTTTT.

CDR3 residues: CASSWTAGGTYEQYF. In DNA form, the CDR3 reads TGTGCCAGCAGCTGGACAGCCGGGGGGACCTACGAGCAGTACTTC. The chain links TRBV7-2 to TRBJ2-7, with D tentatively TRBD2 (7 bases). The CDR3 contains 15 residues. CDR1 SGHTA and CDR2 FQGNSA come from the germline V gene. With 4 bases removed from V and 2 bases from J, the gap between germline ends came to 15 bases.

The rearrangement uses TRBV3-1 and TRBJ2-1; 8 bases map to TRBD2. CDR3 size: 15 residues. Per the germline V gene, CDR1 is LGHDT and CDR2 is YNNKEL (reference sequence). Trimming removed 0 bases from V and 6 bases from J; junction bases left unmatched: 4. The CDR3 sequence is CASSQDTSGSNEQFF. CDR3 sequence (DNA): TGTGCCAGCAGCCAAGACACTAGCGGCAGCAATGAGCAGTTCTTC.

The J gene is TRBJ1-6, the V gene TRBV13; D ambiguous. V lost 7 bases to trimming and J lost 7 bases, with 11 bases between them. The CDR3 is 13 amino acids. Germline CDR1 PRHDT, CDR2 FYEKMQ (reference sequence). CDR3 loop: CASNIRPNSPLHF. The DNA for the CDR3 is TGTGCCAGCAACATTCGGCCGAATTCACCCCTCCACTTT.

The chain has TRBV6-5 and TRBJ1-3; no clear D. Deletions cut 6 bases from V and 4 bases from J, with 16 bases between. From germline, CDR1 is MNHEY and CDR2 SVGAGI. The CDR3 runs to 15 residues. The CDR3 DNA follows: TGTGCCAGCAGCCCTGAGGCCTCCCAAGGAAACACCATATATTTT. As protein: CASSPEASQGNTIYF.

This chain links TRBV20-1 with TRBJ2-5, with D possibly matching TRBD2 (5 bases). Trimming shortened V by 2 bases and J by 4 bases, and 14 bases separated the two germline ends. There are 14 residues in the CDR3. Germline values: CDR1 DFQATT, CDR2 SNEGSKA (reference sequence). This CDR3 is CSARLPLGRETQYF. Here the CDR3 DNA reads TGCAGTGCTAGACTCCCTTTGGGGAGAGAGACCCAGTACTTC.

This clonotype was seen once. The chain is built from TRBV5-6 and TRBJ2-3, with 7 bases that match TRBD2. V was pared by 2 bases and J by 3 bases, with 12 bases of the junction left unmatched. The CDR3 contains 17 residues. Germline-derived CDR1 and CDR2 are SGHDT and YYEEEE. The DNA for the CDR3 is TGTGCCAGCAGCTTCCTCGGCGGGGCGGGGGTTACAGATACGCAGTATTTT. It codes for CASSFLGGAGVTDTQYF.

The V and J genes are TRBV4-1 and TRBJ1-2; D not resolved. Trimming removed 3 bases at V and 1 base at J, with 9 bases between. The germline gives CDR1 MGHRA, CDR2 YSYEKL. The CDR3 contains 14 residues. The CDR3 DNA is TGCGCCAGCAGCCATACTCAGATTAACTATGGCTACACCTTC. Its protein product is CASSHTQINYGYTF.

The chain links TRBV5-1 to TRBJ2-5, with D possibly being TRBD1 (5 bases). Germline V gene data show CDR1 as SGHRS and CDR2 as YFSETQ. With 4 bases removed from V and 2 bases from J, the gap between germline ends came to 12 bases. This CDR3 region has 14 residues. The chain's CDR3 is CASSPRTPQETQYF. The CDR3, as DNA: TGCGCCAGCAGCCCTCGGACACCTCAAGAGACCCAGTACTTC.

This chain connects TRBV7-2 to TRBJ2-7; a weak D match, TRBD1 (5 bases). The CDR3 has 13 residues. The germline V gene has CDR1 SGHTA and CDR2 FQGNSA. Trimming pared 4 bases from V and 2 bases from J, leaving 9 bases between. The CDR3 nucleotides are TGTGCCAGCAGCTACGGACATACCTACGAGCAGTACTTC. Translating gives CASSYGHTYEQYF.

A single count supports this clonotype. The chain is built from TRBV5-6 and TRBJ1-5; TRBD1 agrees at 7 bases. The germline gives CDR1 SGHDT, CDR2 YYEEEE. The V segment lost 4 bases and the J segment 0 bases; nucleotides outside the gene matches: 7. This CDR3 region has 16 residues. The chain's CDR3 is CASSLTGLYSNQPQHF. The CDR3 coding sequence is TGTGCCAGCAGCCTGACAGGGCTTTATAGCAATCAGCCCCAGCATTTT.

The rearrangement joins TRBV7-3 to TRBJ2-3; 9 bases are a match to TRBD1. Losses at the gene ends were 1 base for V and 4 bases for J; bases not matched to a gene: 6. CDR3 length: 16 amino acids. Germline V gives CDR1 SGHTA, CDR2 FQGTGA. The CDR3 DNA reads TGTGCCAGCAGCTTAATGCGGACAGGGGTAGCAGATACGCAGTATTTT. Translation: CASSLMRTGVADTQYF.

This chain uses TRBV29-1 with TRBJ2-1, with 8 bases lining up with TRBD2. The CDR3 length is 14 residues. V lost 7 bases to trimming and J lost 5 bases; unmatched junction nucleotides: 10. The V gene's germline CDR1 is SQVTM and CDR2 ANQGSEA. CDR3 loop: CSAPRGGMDNEQFF. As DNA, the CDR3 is TGCAGCGCCCCCCGGGGGGGGATGGACAATGAGCAGTTCTTC.

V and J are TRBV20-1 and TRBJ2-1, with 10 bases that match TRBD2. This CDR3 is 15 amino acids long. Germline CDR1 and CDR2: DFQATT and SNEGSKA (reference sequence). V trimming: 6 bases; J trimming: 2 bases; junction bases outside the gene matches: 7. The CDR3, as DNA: TGCAGTGCGGCAGCGGGGGGGACTGCCTACAATGAGCAGTTCTTC. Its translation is CSAAAGGTAYNEQFF.

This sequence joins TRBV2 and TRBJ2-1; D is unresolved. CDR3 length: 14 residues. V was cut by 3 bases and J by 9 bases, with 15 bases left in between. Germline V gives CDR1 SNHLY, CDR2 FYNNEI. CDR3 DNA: TGTGCCAGCAGTGACTATACGCGACCAGGTGAGCAGTTCTTC. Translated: CASSDYTRPGEQFF.

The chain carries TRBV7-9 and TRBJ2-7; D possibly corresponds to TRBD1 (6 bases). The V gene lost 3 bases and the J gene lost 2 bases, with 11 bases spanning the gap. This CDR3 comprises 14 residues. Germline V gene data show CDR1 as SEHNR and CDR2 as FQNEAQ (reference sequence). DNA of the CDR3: TGTGCCAGCAGCTTTCAACAGGGCCCCTACGAGCAGTACTTC. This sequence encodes CASSFQQGPYEQYF.

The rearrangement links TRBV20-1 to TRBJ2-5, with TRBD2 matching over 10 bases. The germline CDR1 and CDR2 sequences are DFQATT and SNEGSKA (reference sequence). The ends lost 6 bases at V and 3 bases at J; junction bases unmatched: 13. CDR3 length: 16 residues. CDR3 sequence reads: CSATNPPLAGEETQYF. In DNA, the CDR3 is TGCAGTGCCACCAACCCCCCCCTAGCGGGAGAAGAGACCCAGTACTTC.

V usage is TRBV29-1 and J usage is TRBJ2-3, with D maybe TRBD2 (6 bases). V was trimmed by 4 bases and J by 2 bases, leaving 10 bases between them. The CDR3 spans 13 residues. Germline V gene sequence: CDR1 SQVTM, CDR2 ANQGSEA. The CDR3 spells CSVAGGFTDTQYF. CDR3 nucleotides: TGCAGCGTTGCTGGGGGGTTCACAGATACGCAGTATTTT.

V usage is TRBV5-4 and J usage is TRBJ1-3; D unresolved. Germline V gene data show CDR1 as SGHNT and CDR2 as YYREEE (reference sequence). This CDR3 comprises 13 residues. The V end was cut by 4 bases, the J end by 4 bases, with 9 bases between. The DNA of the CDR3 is TGTGCCAGCAGCCGGCTGACAGGAAACACCATATATTTT. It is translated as CASSRLTGNTIYF. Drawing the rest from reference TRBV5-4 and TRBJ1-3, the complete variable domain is ETGVTQSPTHLIKTRGQQVTLRCSSQSGHNTVSWYQQALGQGPQFIFQYYREEENGRGNFPPRFSGLQFPNYSSELNVNALELDDSALYLCASSRLTGNTIYFGEGSWLTVV.